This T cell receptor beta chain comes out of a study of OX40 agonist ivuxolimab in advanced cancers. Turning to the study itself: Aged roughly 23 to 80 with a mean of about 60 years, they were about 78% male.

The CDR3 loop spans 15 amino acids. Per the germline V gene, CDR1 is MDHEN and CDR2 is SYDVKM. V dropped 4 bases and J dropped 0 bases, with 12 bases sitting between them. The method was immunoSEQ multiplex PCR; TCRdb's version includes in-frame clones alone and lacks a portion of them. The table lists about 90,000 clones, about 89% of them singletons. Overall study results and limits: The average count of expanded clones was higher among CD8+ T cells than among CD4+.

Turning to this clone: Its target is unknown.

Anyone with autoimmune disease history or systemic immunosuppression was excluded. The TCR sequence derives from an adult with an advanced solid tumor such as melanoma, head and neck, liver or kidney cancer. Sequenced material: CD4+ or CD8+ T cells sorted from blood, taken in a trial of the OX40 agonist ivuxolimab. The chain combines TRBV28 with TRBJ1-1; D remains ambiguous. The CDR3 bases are TGTGCCAGCAGTTCGGGAGGACTTGTGAACACTGAAGCTTTCTTT. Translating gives CASSSGGLVNTEAFF.